The entry that follows covers one TCR beta chain sequence. Antigen unknown. Germline and junction disagree at one end, which may indicate a read error. This sample is drawn from a study of cytomegalovirus exposure and HLA in healthy donors. Study-level results: Further analysis was carried out later, and it showed several of the most significant clusters appearing linked to common viral pathogens. The authors judged a highly shared variant cluster likely a sequencing artifact. The authors listed 164 TCR beta chains as cytomegalovirus-associated.

Primers for the PCR totalled 60 Vbeta and 13 Jbeta. This table comes from immunoSEQ multiplex PCR, and its TCRdb copy is limited to in-frame clones, with some not included. Of roughly 120,000 clones in the sample, around three quarters are singletons; the top ten hold about 2%. Germline values: CDR1 SGHTA, CDR2 FQGTGA. This CDR3 has 13 amino acids. This chain connects TRBV7-3 to TRBJ2-7, with 7 positions matching TRBD1. Sequenced material: PBMCs. The clonotype originates from a man younger than 35 in good health and CMV-seronegative. The CDR3 nucleotides are TGTTCCAGCAGCTTAGGGACAGCCTACGAGCAGTACTTC. Its translation: CSSSLGTAYEQYF.